The T cell receptor (beta chain) under discussion was sequenced for a study of blood T cell repertoires in COVID-19. Study-wide context: Sites in the United States, Italy and Spain provided acute and convalescent COVID-19 samples. Sources were T cells, B-cell-depleted T cells, or PBMCs; the material itself was cDNA or gDNA.

Germline V gene sequence: CDR1 SGHRS, CDR2 YFSETQ. Trimming shortened V by 4 bases and J by 4 bases, and 17 bases separated the two germline ends. The CDR3 is made up of 15 amino acids. Original handling: Reference gene primers were amplified, and this amplification served to estimate nucleated cell counts. Some clones are missing from TCRdb's copy, which holds only in-frame ones; the method was immunoSEQ multiplex PCR. V and J calls and clone size are as listed in that table; D and trimming were resolved from the DNA. The sample includes more than 45,000 clones, 80% to 90% of them seen just once. This clone was seen just once.

Sequencing was carried out using peripheral blood. The clonotype comes from a woman over 75 with acute or convalescent COVID-19. This chain connects TRBV5-1 to TRBJ1-1; tentatively, D is TRBD1 (6 bases). CDR3 DNA sequence: TGCGCCAGCAGCCCCCGCGAGGGGGTAGCCACTGAAGCTTTCTTT. This translates into CASSPREGVATEAFF.